The clone carrying this T cell receptor beta chain was seen ten or more times. Its antigen is unidentified. These data originate in a study of T-cell reconstitution after alpha-beta-depleted transplantation in children. Study-level findings and limits: Several hundred expanded graft clones reportedly gave rise to the alpha-beta T cells present about two months after transplant. TCRbeta diversity was high at day 60 in some patients (a result of surviving recipient T cells and thymic progenitors). A year had passed since transplant, and T-cell counts and diversity by then came mostly from newly produced T cells.

Construction of the TCRbeta library involved unique molecular identifiers. TCRdb re-called the PCR reads through MiXCR, storing one row per CDR3 protein. The table records about 200,000 distinct CDR3 sequences, 5% to 6.5% of them present only once. The sequencing here drew on PBMCs, taken before TCRalphabeta/CD19-depleted stem cell transplant. This clonotype originated in a girl less than two years old with combined immunodeficiency, due to receive a stem cell transplant.

The CDR3 sequence: CAWSTGGGRHEQYF. The DNA for the CDR3 is TGTGCCTGGAGTACAGGTGGAGGGCGGCACGAGCAGTACTTC. The chain couples TRBV30 to TRBJ2-7; tentative D call: TRBD2 (6 bases). From germline, CDR1 is GTSNPN and CDR2 SVGIG (reference sequence). The CDR3 covers 14 residues. Trimming took off 2 bases at V and 5 bases at J, with 16 bases between the two ends. Looking up the rest from reference TRBV30 and TRBJ2-7 gives the full variable domain: SQTIHQWPATLVQPVGSPLSLECTVEGTSNPNLYWYRQAAGRGLQLLFYSVGIGQISSEVPQNLSASRPQDRQFILSSKKLLLSDSGFYLCAWSTGGGRHEQYFGPGTRLTVT.